The 8 T cell receptor beta chains below all came from one sample that was sequenced in a study of blood T cell repertoires in COVID-19. Sequenced by immunoSEQ multiplex PCR; TCRdb stores in-frame clones only, minus some. The sample has tens of thousands of clones, about nine tenths seen once. Sequenced: peripheral blood. The receptors shown here come from a man between 65 and 85 years old with active or convalescent COVID-19.

The J gene is TRBJ1-1, the V gene TRBV5-1; 7 positions agree with TRBD1. Germline V gene sequence: CDR1 SGHRS, CDR2 YFSETQ. The CDR3 has 14 amino acids. V dropped 5 bases and J dropped 4; count of bases not matched to a gene: 8. The CDR3 sequence is CASSSRGLGTEAFF. The CDR3 DNA reads as TGCGCCAGCAGTAGTAGGGGGCTCGGCACTGAAGCTTTCTTT. Filled out from reference TRBV5-1 and TRBJ1-1, the complete variable domain reads KAGVTQTPRYLIKTRGQQVTLSCSPISGHRSVSWYQQTPGQGLQFLFEYFSETQRNKGNFPGRFSGRQFSNSRSEMNVSTLELGDSALYLCASSSRGLGTEAFFGQGTRLTVV.

V gene TRBV9 combines with J gene TRBJ1-3; TRBD1 might be the D (5 bases). V was cut by 0 bases and J by 1 base, with 23 bases left in between. This CDR3 contains 20 residues. The germline gives CDR1 SGDLS, CDR2 YYNGEE. The CDR3 nucleotides are TGTGCCAGCAGCGTAGAGGCGCGGGGTCGAGGGGACCATTCTGGAAACACCATATATTTT. As protein: CASSVEARGRGDHSGNTIYF.

This clone came up a few times. This CDR3 is CASSEPLGRMNTEAFF. CDR3 DNA sequence: TGTGCCAGCAGTGAACCACTGGGCAGGATGAACACTGAAGCTTTCTTT. The gene calls are TRBV6-1 and TRBJ1-1; D unclear. V gave up 2 bases and J gave up 0 bases, with 13 bases separating them. CDR1 MNHNS and CDR2 SASEGT come from the germline V gene. This CDR3 contains 16 residues.

This chain connects TRBV5-1 to TRBJ2-1; D is uncertain. This CDR3 has 13 amino acids. V lost 1 base, J lost 7 bases, and 9 bases lay in between. Germline CDR1 is SGHRS and CDR2 is YFSETQ. CDR3 sequence: CASSLRQNNEQFF. CDR3 bases: TGCGCCAGCAGCTTGCGCCAGAATAATGAGCAGTTCTTC.

The chain employs TRBV7-3 and TRBJ2-7; 9 bases are shared with TRBD2. In germline, CDR1 is SGHTA, CDR2 FQGTGA. With V trimmed by 5 bases and J by 13 bases, 12 bases remained unmatched. The CDR3 is 13 residues long. CDR3: CASSPGGLAGLYF. As DNA, the CDR3 is TGTGCCAGCAGCCCGGGGGGCCTAGCGGGGTTATACTTC.

CDR3 coding DNA: TGTGCCAGCAGCGTGGAACCGGGACAGGGGAACTATGGCTACACCTTC. Translated, it gives CASSVEPGQGNYGYTF. This rearrangement joins TRBV9 to TRBJ1-2; 10 bases are a match to TRBD1. The germline V gene encodes CDR1 SGDLS and CDR2 YYNGEE. With 2 bases clipped from V and 2 bases from J, the junction kept 6 bases outside the gene matches. The CDR3 contains 16 residues.

The V and J genes are TRBV7-8 and TRBJ1-1, with D possibly being TRBD1 (5 bases). V was trimmed by 5 bases and J by 1 base, leaving 11 bases between them. Germline assignment: CDR1 SGHVS and CDR2 FQNEAQ. The CDR3 runs 14 residues. This CDR3 reads CASSLVGGNTEAFF. DNA for the CDR3: TGTGCCAGCAGCCTGGTGGGGGGGAACACTGAAGCTTTCTTT. The full variable domain, with the rest looked up from reference TRBV7-8 and TRBJ1-1, is GAGVSQSPRYKVAKRGQDVALRCDPISGHVSLFWYQQALGQGPEFLTYFQNEAQLDKSGLPSDRFFAERPEGSVSTLKIQRTQQEDSAVYLCASSLVGGNTEAFFGQGTRLTVV.

This chain joins TRBV5-4 and TRBJ2-7; TRBD1 aligns across 9 bases. The germline V gene encodes CDR1 SGHNT and CDR2 YYREEE (reference sequence). V lost 0 bases and J lost 2; bases outside the gene matches: 0. This CDR3 spans 14 amino acids. The CDR3 region has the DNA TGTGCCAGCAGCTTGGGGACAGGGGCCTACGAGCAGTACTTC. Amino acid sequence: CASSLGTGAYEQYF.